The 11 T cell receptor beta chains reported below all come from one sample, sequenced in a study of shared clonotypes between healthy human individuals. The protocol was immunoSEQ multiplex PCR, while the TCRdb copy is restricted to in-frame clones and leaves out a portion. The data show under 2.5 million clones, about nine tenths seen once. The specimen sequenced was naive CD4+ T cells from PBMCs. Subset described: CD45RA+ positively selected. These receptors originate from a man younger than 35 in good health. Some clones in this sample may be carry-over from other donors' samples.

This clone was detected once. V and J are TRBV6-1 and TRBJ2-1; TRBD2 is a possible D gene (5 bases). This CDR3 comprises 13 residues. CDR1 is MNHNS, CDR2 SASEGT, per germline. V shed 4 bases and J shed 14 bases, with 18 bases lying between them. The DNA of the CDR3 is TGTGCCAGCAGTGTTGAGAGGGATGGATTCAAGTTCTTC. Residues: CASSVERDGFKFF.

The J gene is TRBJ1-1, the V gene TRBV6-5, with TRBD1 matching over 7 bases. V lost 5 bases to trimming and J lost 4 bases; unmatched junction nucleotides: 7. The V gene's germline CDR1 is MNHEY and CDR2 SVGAGI. The length of the CDR3 is 14 residues. CDR3 loop: CASSQGVGFTEAFF. In DNA, the CDR3 is TGTGCCAGCAGTCAGGGGGTCGGGTTCACTGAAGCTTTCTTT.

Here the CDR3 reads CSVSEDSYGYTF. The CDR3 bases are TGCAGCGTTAGTGAGGACAGCTATGGCTACACCTTC. This chain joins TRBV29-1 and TRBJ1-2; tentative D call: TRBD1 (6 bases). The V gene's germline CDR1 is SQVTM and CDR2 ANQGSEA. The CDR3 consists of 12 residues. The germline V and J ends were trimmed by 5 bases and 4 bases, with 11 bases remaining between them.

CDR3 region: CASSTGETGELFF. In DNA, the CDR3 is TGTGCCAGCAGTACAGGGGAAACCGGGGAGCTGTTTTTT. V usage is TRBV5-4 and J usage is TRBJ2-2; TRBD1 matches at 7 bases. CDR1 is SGHNT and CDR2 is YYREEE in the germline V gene (reference sequence). V shed 5 bases, J shed 5 bases, and the junction held 3 bases outside the gene matches. The CDR3 runs 13 residues.

This clone was counted once. The CDR3 region has the DNA TGTGCCAGTAGGGCCCTTGGAGAGGGGCAATTTAATGAAAAACTGTTTTTT. It codes for CASRALGEGQFNEKLFF. The V call is TRBV19, the J call TRBJ1-4; D perhaps matches TRBD1 (5 bases). V dropped 6 bases and J dropped 4 bases, with 21 bases sitting between them. The CDR3 sequence is 17 residues long. The germline V gene encodes CDR1 LNHDA and CDR2 SQIVND (reference sequence).

This chain uses TRBV10-3 with TRBJ2-2; possible D gene TRBD2, 6 bases. Germline V gene data show CDR1 as ENHRY and CDR2 as SYGVKD. This CDR3 is built from 17 residues. V was shortened by 6 bases and J by 0 bases, with 17 bases between the two germline ends. The CDR3 DNA sequence: TGTGCCATCAGCCCGGGAAAGGGACTTACGAACACCGGGGAGCTGTTTTTT. Its translation is CAISPGKGLTNTGELFF.

V is TRBV6-1 and J is TRBJ2-7, with 8 nucleotides matching TRBD1. J lost 0 bases, V lost 7 bases, and 8 bases had no gene match. Looked up from germline, CDR1 is MNHNS and CDR2 is SASEGT. This CDR3 is 15 amino acids long. The CDR3 protein is CASNTGTGNSYEQYF. The CDR3 bases are TGTGCCAGCAACACCGGGACAGGCAACTCCTACGAGCAGTACTTC.

The chain joins TRBV30 to TRBJ2-2, with 8 nucleotides matching TRBD1. CDR3 size: 14 residues. V was clipped by 4 bases and J by 6 bases; unmatched bases: 7. The germline V gene has CDR1 GTSNPN and CDR2 SVGIG (reference sequence). CDR3 nucleotides: TGTGCCTGGACCCAGGGGGCATGGGCCGGGGAGCTGTTTTTT. This codes for CAWTQGAWAGELFF.

CDR3 nucleotide sequence: TGCGCCAGCAGCCGGGATCAGGACAACACTGAAGCTTTCTTT. This codes for CASSRDQDNTEAFF. The chain uses TRBV4-1 and TRBJ1-1; D remains ambiguous. Germline CDR1 and CDR2: MGHRA and YSYEKL. V was pared by 4 bases and J by 2 bases, with 11 bases between. The CDR3 has 14 residues.

In DNA, the CDR3 is TGCGCCAGCAGCCGAGGGGCAAATCATGAAGAAAACACTGAAGCTTTCTTT. It codes for CASSRGANHEENTEAFF. The V call is TRBV5-1, the J call TRBJ1-1; possibly TRBD1 for D (5 bases). The CDR3 is 17 amino acids. Germline CDR1 and CDR2: SGHRS and YFSETQ. Trimming left V 4 bases short and J 2 bases short, with 21 bases between.

The genes are TRBV19 and TRBJ1-2; D remains ambiguous. The germline V gene has CDR1 LNHDA and CDR2 SQIVND (reference sequence). Trimming cost V 1 base and J 4 bases, with 13 bases left between them. The CDR3 has 15 residues. The CDR3 nucleotides read TGTGCCAGTAGTATAGGAGCCAAGGGTGTCTATGGCTACACCTTC. Amino acids: CASSIGAKGVYGYTF.